These 21 T cell receptor beta chains were all obtained from the same sample, sequenced in a study of lymphopenia after photon versus proton radiotherapy. Profiled with immunoSEQ multiplex PCR; TCRdb holds only in-frame clones, not every one. This sample has roughly 38,000 clones, with 92% found just once. Sequenced here: peripheral blood, sampled from a patient treated with photon-based radiotherapy. The receptors were sampled from a man aged 55 to 70 with cholangiocarcinoma.

The chain has TRBV5-5 and TRBJ2-1; 10 nucleotides agree with TRBD1. This CDR3 region has 17 residues. Germline CDR1 is SGHKS and CDR2 is YYEKEE (reference sequence). Losses at the gene ends were 0 bases for V and 4 bases for J; bases not matched to a gene: 7. The CDR3 loop is CASSLGTGTGVYNEQFF. The DNA for the CDR3 is TGTGCCAGCAGCTTGGGGACCGGGACAGGGGTGTACAATGAGCAGTTCTTC.

This chain links TRBV6-5 with TRBJ1-6; D is uncertain. Germline-derived CDR1 and CDR2 are MNHEY and SVGAGI. The CDR3 contains 13 residues. V was cut by 2 bases and J by 10 bases, with 9 bases left in between. CDR3 sequence: CASSYLQKSPLHF. The CDR3 nucleotides are TGTGCCAGCAGTTACCTGCAGAAATCACCCCTCCACTTT.

This chain joins TRBV21-1 and TRBJ2-1; no DNA check was done on the table's D call, TRBD2. TRBV21-1 is termed a pseudogene. The CDR3 is made up of 21 amino acids. In nucleotides, the CDR3 is TGTGCCAGCAGCACTGGGGTAGCGGGGGTCAACCTTATAAGCTCCTACAATGAGCAGTTCTTC. Translating it yields CASSTGVAGVNLISSYNEQFF.

The gene calls are TRBV27 and TRBJ2-3, with 9 bases identical to TRBD2. This CDR3 has 18 amino acids. Germline CDR1 is MNHEY and CDR2 is SMNVEV (reference sequence). The trim removed 1 base at V and 3 bases at J, leaving 11 bases unmatched. CDR3 sequence reads: CASSLLTMASGETDTQYF. CDR3 in DNA: TGTGCCAGCAGTTTATTAACCATGGCTAGCGGGGAGACAGATACGCAGTATTTT.

CDR3 region: CASSSSGGRAINEQYF. The CDR3 DNA reads as TGTGCCAGCAGCTCCTCTGGCGGGAGGGCCATAAACGAGCAGTACTTC. The rearrangement links TRBV5-4 to TRBJ2-7; TRBD2 matches at 9 bases. The CDR3 sequence is 16 residues long. Germline assignment: CDR1 SGHNT and CDR2 YYREEE (reference sequence). J lost 5 bases, V lost 3 bases, and 12 bases had no gene match.

The chain uses TRBV7-9 and TRBJ1-1; the D is unclear. The length of the CDR3 is 13 residues. Per germline, CDR1 SEHNR and CDR2 FQNEAQ (reference sequence). Between the trimmed V and J ends, which lost 11 bases and 3 bases, there was a span of 16 bases. Written as DNA, the CDR3 is TGTGCCGCAGCTATTTTGATTGACACTGAAGCTTTCTTT. As protein: CAAAILIDTEAFF.

About this clone itself: Additional DNA sequences in this sample encode the identical CDR3. V and J are TRBV20-1 and TRBJ2-7; D not certain. Germline V gene sequence: CDR1 DFQATT, CDR2 SNEGSKA (reference sequence). The germline V and J ends were trimmed by 0 bases and 3 bases, with 3 bases remaining between them. The CDR3 spans 11 residues. The CDR3 nucleotides read TGCAGTGCTAGAGATAGCTACGAGCAGTACTTC. The encoded protein is CSARDSYEQYF.

V usage is TRBV4-1 and J usage is TRBJ2-2; D is ambiguous. Germline V gene data show CDR1 as MGHRA and CDR2 as YSYEKL. This CDR3 has 14 amino acids. V shed 1 base and J shed 3 bases, with 6 bases lying between them. The CDR3 here is CASSQAPDTGELFF. CDR3 in DNA: TGCGCCAGCAGCCAAGCGCCGGACACCGGGGAGCTGTTTTTT.

The V call is TRBV5-1, the J call TRBJ2-2, with 10 bases fitting TRBD2. The trim removed 1 base at V and 3 bases at J, leaving 3 bases unmatched. There are 16 residues in the CDR3. Per germline, CDR1 SGHRS and CDR2 YFSETQ. The CDR3, as DNA: TGCGCCAGCAGCTTGTCTAGCGGGGGATACACCGGGGAGCTGTTTTTT. As protein: CASSLSSGGYTGELFF.

V usage is TRBV6-1 and J usage is TRBJ2-2; D is unresolved. This CDR3 has 17 amino acids. V lost 3 bases and J 0 bases, leaving 14 bases between the germline ends. CDR1 is MNHNS, CDR2 SASEGT, per germline. For the CDR3, the DNA is TGTGCCAGCAGTGACTTAGGCTCCCCCCCGAACACCGGGGAGCTGTTTTTT. It yields the protein CASSDLGSPPNTGELFF.

The chain combines TRBV4-3 with TRBJ2-7, with 9 bases identical to TRBD1. This CDR3 is 14 amino acids long. The J segment lost 7 bases and the V segment lost 4 bases, leaving 8 bases of the junction unmatched. Germline assignment: CDR1 LGHNA and CDR2 YSLEER. CDR3: CASSLSGQGGEQYF. For the CDR3, the DNA is TGCGCCAGCAGCCTCTCGGGACAGGGAGGGGAGCAGTACTTC.

J is TRBJ2-1 and V is TRBV5-1; D is perhaps TRBD2 (6 bases). Germline V gene sequence: CDR1 SGHRS, CDR2 YFSETQ. The length of the CDR3 is 15 residues. The V gene lost 2 bases and the J gene lost 7 bases, with 16 bases spanning the gap. CDR3 DNA: TGCGCCAGCAGCTTCCGACTAGACTTTAGGAATGAGCAGTTCTTC. It yields the protein CASSFRLDFRNEQFF.

The chain uses TRBV10-3 and TRBJ2-1; 11 nucleotides agree with TRBD2. J gave up 13 bases and V 3 bases, and 8 bases lay outside the gene matches. CDR1 ENHRY and CDR2 SYGVKD come from the germline V gene. The CDR3 sequence is 14 residues long. In DNA form, the CDR3 reads TGTGCCATCAGTGACCCGGGGGGACTAGCGGCCCAGTTCTTC. Protein: CAISDPGGLAAQFF.

The CDR3 sequence: CASRLHQGIQETQYF. Written as DNA, the CDR3 is TGTGCCAGCAGGCTACACCAGGGGATCCAAGAGACCCAGTACTTC. This chain links TRBV6-1 with TRBJ2-5, with a tentative D call TRBD1 (6 bases). V was cut by 6 bases and J by 1 base, with 15 bases left in between. The V gene's germline CDR1 is MNHNS and CDR2 SASEGT. The length of the CDR3 is 15 residues.

The rearrangement uses TRBV5-4 and TRBJ2-2; D unresolved. Germline loops: CDR1 SGHNT, CDR2 YYREEE (reference sequence). Trimming left V 0 bases short and J 2 bases short, with 2 bases between. CDR3 length: 13 amino acids. The CDR3 bases are TGTGCCAGCAGCTTGGCCAACACCGGGGAGCTGTTTTTT. It yields the protein CASSLANTGELFF.

The chain couples TRBV7-9 to TRBJ2-5; D gene uncertain. The CDR3 is 15 residues long. Germline CDR1 reads SEHNR; CDR2 reads FQNEAQ (reference sequence). V dropped 3 bases and J dropped 4 bases, with 15 bases sitting between them. This CDR3 is CASSLTLMWRETQYF. In DNA, the CDR3 is TGTGCCAGCAGCTTGACGTTAATGTGGAGAGAGACCCAGTACTTC.

CDR3 in amino acids: CASSRNEAQSNTEAFF. The DNA of the CDR3 is TGTGCCAGCAGTCGTAACGAGGCACAATCGAACACTGAAGCTTTCTTT. The chain links TRBV27 to TRBJ1-1; unclear D gene. Trimming took 5 bases from V and 1 from J, leaving 17 bases between them. Germline lookup yields CDR1 MNHEY and CDR2 SMNVEV (reference sequence). CDR3 length: 16 residues.

The chain recombines TRBV9 with TRBJ2-5; no definite D call. V was trimmed by 3 bases and J by 1 base, leaving 13 bases between them. This CDR3 comprises 15 residues. CDR1 is SGDLS and CDR2 is YYNGEE in the germline V gene. Written as DNA, the CDR3 is TGTGCCAGCAGCGCGGGCAAAACCCTCCAAGAGACCCAGTACTTC. Its protein product is CASSAGKTLQETQYF.

The chain is built from TRBV28 and TRBJ1-1; D unclear. The CDR3 loop spans 15 amino acids. Trimming cost V 7 bases and J 4 bases, with 19 bases left between them. Germline V lookup: CDR1 MDHEN, CDR2 SYDVKM. The CDR3 DNA sequence: TGTGCCAGCACCCCCAAGAGGGCCCCAGCCACTGAAGCTTTCTTT. Its protein product is CASTPKRAPATEAFF. The full variable domain, completed using reference TRBV28 and TRBJ1-1, is DVKVTQSSRYLVKRTGEKVFLECVQDMDHENMFWYRQDPGLGLRLIYFSYDVKMKEKGDIPEGYSVSREKKERFSLILESASTNQTSMYLCASTPKRAPATEAFFGQGTRLTVV.

This chain links TRBV7-6 with TRBJ1-2; D unresolved. The V end was cut by 5 bases, the J end by 7 bases, with 17 bases between. Germline CDR1 is SGHVS and CDR2 is FNYEAQ. CDR3 length: 14 residues. The CDR3 spells CASSPETTVTGYTF. The CDR3 region has the DNA TGTGCCAGCAGCCCCGAAACAACTGTTACTGGCTACACCTTC.

CDR3 sequence (DNA): TGTGCCAGTAGTATACCCCCGAACACCGGGGAGCTGTTTTTT. This encodes CASSIPPNTGELFF. The V call is TRBV19, the J call TRBJ2-2; D unclear. V lost 2 bases and J 0 bases, leaving 4 bases between the germline ends. CDR3 length: 14 residues. CDR1 is LNHDA, CDR2 SQIVND, per germline (reference sequence).